The entry below describes one TCR beta chain. The target antigen is unknown. The conserved final phenylalanine or tryptophan is absent from the CDR3, which likely points to a read error. The sample belongs to a study of T cell repertoires in cytomegalovirus infection. Overall study: CMV infection plus the matching HLA type was flagged by public TCR beta signatures. General study points: Carriers of CMV and the relevant HLA type were discriminated by public TCR beta frequency. Dominating the ex vivo response were HLA-C-restricted CMV-specific TCR beta clonotypes.

After removal of 4 bases from V and 4 bases from J, the junction contained 6 bases not matched to a gene. The CDR3 has 15 amino acids. Germline lookup yields CDR1 SGHAT and CDR2 FQNNGV. Via MiXCR, TCRdb re-called the reads, giving one row per CDR3 protein. The data contain nearly 650,000 distinct CDR3 sequences, approximately 25% of them seen just once; the ten biggest clones take up around 8%. This receptor was taken from a human donor in good health (CMV status not recorded). Some clones in this sample may be carry-over from other donors' samples. The gene calls are TRBV11-2 and TRBJ2-1, with TRBD1 matching over 8 bases. The sequenced sample consisted of CD8+ T cells from PBMCs. The CDR3 nucleotides are TGTGCCAGCAGCTCTGTAGGGACAGGTTACAATGAGCAGTTCTTA. This translates into CASSSVGTGYNEQFL.